One sample yielded the 32 T cell receptor beta chains listed below, sequenced in a study of shared clonotypes between healthy human individuals. TCRdb's copy holds only in-frame clones and misses some; the assay was immunoSEQ multiplex PCR. Among some 1 million clones listed, around 74% were seen once. The sequencing sample was made of memory CD4+ T cells sorted from blood. Subset here: CD45RA-negative fraction. The source of these receptors is a man younger than 30 in good health.

The V call is TRBV7-9, the J call TRBJ1-4; D unresolved. Germline V gene sequence: CDR1 SEHNR, CDR2 FQNEAQ (reference sequence). Trimming took 7 bases from V and 4 from J, leaving 13 bases between them. The CDR3 runs 14 residues. The CDR3, as DNA: TGTGCCAGCACCGATAAGGGCAGTAATGAAAAACTGTTTTTT. Translation gives CASTDKGSNEKLFF.

This clone was counted a single time. The chain carries TRBV27 and TRBJ2-1; 14 bases fit TRBD2. Looked up from germline, CDR1 is MNHEY and CDR2 is SMNVEV (reference sequence). The J segment lost 9 bases and the V segment lost 6 bases, leaving 7 bases of the junction unmatched. This CDR3 has 15 amino acids. CDR3: CASRPTSGRETEQFF. The CDR3 DNA follows: TGTGCCAGCAGGCCGACTAGCGGGAGGGAAACTGAGCAGTTCTTC.

The genes are TRBV25-1 and TRBJ2-5; D is unclear. CDR3 length equals 13 residues. Germline loops: CDR1 MGHDK, CDR2 SYGVNS. Deletions cut 5 bases from V and 5 bases from J, with 12 bases between. The DNA of the CDR3 is TGTGCCAGCAGTCCCAGACATGGGGAGACCCAGTACTTC. Its protein product is CASSPRHGETQYF.

This sequence joins TRBV6-1 and TRBJ1-4; tentative D call: TRBD1 (6 bases). CDR3 length: 15 residues. Germline assignment: CDR1 MNHNS and CDR2 SASEGT. V was cut by 2 bases and J by 4 bases, with 11 bases left in between. Written as DNA, the CDR3 is TGTGCCAGCAGTGAACGGGGGGCAGGTAATGAAAAACTGTTTTTT. It translates to CASSERGAGNEKLFF.

The chain is built from TRBV10-3 and TRBJ1-1, with D possibly being TRBD1 (6 bases). V was trimmed by 6 bases and J by 1 base, leaving 6 bases between them. The CDR3 runs to 12 residues. In germline, CDR1 is ENHRY, CDR2 SYGVKD. CDR3 loop: CAIRTGNTEAFF. CDR3 sequence (DNA): TGTGCCATCAGGACAGGGAACACTGAAGCTTTCTTT.

CDR3 region: CASSLTGQGLYGYTF. The CDR3 nucleotides are TGTGCCAGCAGCTTGACAGGGCAAGGCCTGTATGGCTACACCTTC. The V and J genes are TRBV5-4 and TRBJ1-2; a possible D gene is TRBD1 (6 bases). The CDR3 has 15 amino acids. V shed 1 base and J shed 5 bases, with 15 bases lying between them. Germline V gene data show CDR1 as SGHNT and CDR2 as YYREEE (reference sequence).

The rearrangement joins TRBV28 to TRBJ2-7, with TRBD1 identical over 9 bases. CDR3 length: 15 residues. V was clipped by 8 bases and J by 6 bases; unmatched bases: 14. The germline gives CDR1 MDHEN, CDR2 SYDVKM. CDR3 in amino acids: CASGLGDRVSGEQYF. As DNA, the CDR3 is TGTGCCAGCGGCTTAGGGGACAGGGTTTCCGGCGAGCAGTACTTC.

The rearrangement joins TRBV2 to TRBJ2-1, with D unclear. The CDR3 runs 15 residues. Germline-derived CDR1 and CDR2 are SNHLY and FYNNEI. V shed 1 base and J shed 7 bases, with 14 bases lying between them. In DNA, the CDR3 is TGTGCCAGCAGTGAAGGTTTTAACCGACTGAATGAGCAGTTCTTC. It yields the protein CASSEGFNRLNEQFF.

This sequence joins TRBV7-2 and TRBJ2-5, with a tentative D call TRBD2 (7 bases). The CDR3 has 16 residues. CDR1 is SGHTA, CDR2 FQGNSA, per germline. Trimming shortened V by 5 bases and J by 9 bases, and 25 bases separated the two germline ends. As DNA, the CDR3 is TGTGCCAGCAGCCTGGGAGGGGGAGGGGCCGGCTGGGCCCAGTACTTC. Its translation is CASSLGGGGAGWAQYF.

The CDR3 DNA reads as TGTGCCTGGAGGAGAAGGGGGTCGGGGGATTACACTGAAGCTTTCTTT. Translation: CAWRRRGSGDYTEAFF. The V gene is TRBV30, the J gene TRBJ1-1, with D possibly matching TRBD1 (6 bases). The germline V gene has CDR1 GTSNPN and CDR2 SVGIG (reference sequence). The CDR3 has 16 amino acids. Trimming removed 3 bases at V and 3 bases at J, with 20 bases between.

As for this clone: Because the CDR3's place on the DNA is in doubt, the DNA is left out and the CDR3 is given as listed by TCRdb. The chain uses TRBV5-6 and TRBJ2-1; the D call in the table, TRBD1, was not verified against the DNA. The length of the CDR3 is 14 amino acids, counting both ends. Germline V gene lookup returns CDR1 SGHDT and CDR2 YYEEEE. CDR3 region: CASSFGQGYNEQFF.

The chain joins TRBV21-1 to TRBJ1-2; the table gives TRBD1 as D, unverified against the DNA. TRBV21-1 is flagged as a pseudogene. This CDR3 is 15 amino acids long. CDR3 nucleotides: TGTGCCAGCAGCACCAACAGGGGGCGCGACTATGGCTACACCTTC. As protein: CASSTNRGRDYGYTF.

This clone was seen ten or more times. The chain carries TRBV19 and TRBJ1-1; 8 bases are shared with TRBD1. This CDR3 region has 12 residues. V lost 9 bases, J lost 5 bases, and 5 bases stayed unmatched. Germline V lookup: CDR1 LNHDA, CDR2 SQIVND (reference sequence). The CDR3 loop is CASHQGATEAFF. CDR3 DNA sequence: TGTGCCAGCCATCAGGGGGCGACTGAAGCTTTCTTT.

The chain recombines TRBV15 with TRBJ2-2; the match to TRBD2 covers 11 bases. Per the germline V gene, CDR1 is LNHNV and CDR2 is YYDKDF (reference sequence). V lost 0 bases, J lost 5 bases, and 5 bases stayed unmatched. The CDR3 is 17 amino acids. As DNA, the CDR3 is TGTGCCACCAGCAGAGAATTAGGGACTAGCGGTACCGGGGAGCTGTTTTTT. This translates into CATSRELGTSGTGELFF.

The CDR3 loop reads CASSETWMGLAGNNEQFF. CDR3 coding DNA: TGTGCCAGCAGTGAAACCTGGATGGGACTAGCGGGGAATAATGAGCAGTTCTTC. This sequence joins TRBV6-1 and TRBJ2-1, with 13 bases identical to TRBD2. The J segment lost 7 bases and the V segment lost 2 bases, leaving 11 bases of the junction unmatched. Germline V lookup: CDR1 MNHNS, CDR2 SASEGT. The length of the CDR3 is 18 residues.

The rearrangement uses TRBV9 and TRBJ2-3; 10 bases line up with TRBD2. CDR1 is SGDLS and CDR2 is YYNGEE in the germline V gene. V shed 4 bases and J 0 bases; nucleotides not matched to a gene: 5. The CDR3 loop spans 16 amino acids. The CDR3 coding sequence is TGTGCCAGCAGCATGCGACTAGCGGGTAGCACAGATACGCAGTATTTT. It is translated as CASSMRLAGSTDTQYF.

This sequence joins TRBV6-6 and TRBJ2-3; TRBD1 is a possible D gene (8 bases). In germline, CDR1 is MNHNY, CDR2 SVGAGI (reference sequence). Trimming took 1 base from V and 5 from J, leaving 10 bases between them. The CDR3 extends over 14 amino acids. CDR3 DNA: TGTGCCAGCAGTTACTACAGGGGGGGAGATACGCAGTATTTT. This gives the protein CASSYYRGGDTQYF.

The V and J genes are TRBV10-3 and TRBJ2-1; D is perhaps TRBD2 (6 bases). This CDR3 spans 14 amino acids. V gave up 3 bases and J gave up 2 bases, with 8 bases separating them. Germline CDR1 ENHRY, CDR2 SYGVKD. The CDR3 is CAISDGGTYNEQFF. As DNA, the CDR3 is TGTGCCATCAGTGATGGGGGGACCTACAATGAGCAGTTCTTC.

The chain employs TRBV6-1 and TRBJ2-1; TRBD2 aligns across 15 bases. Germline V gives CDR1 MNHNS, CDR2 SASEGT. Trimming cost V 6 bases and J 12 bases; bases outside gene matches: 9. This CDR3 has 15 residues. The CDR3 nucleotides read TGTGCCAGCAGGTCTGGACTAGCGGGAGGGCCCTCGCAGTTCTTC. Amino acid sequence: CASRSGLAGGPSQFF.

With regard to this clone: With a much larger clone just one base away, this may be a read error. This sample also contains other DNA sequences that code for the same CDR3. The chain combines TRBV7-9 with TRBJ1-1; the D is unclear. V lost 2 bases to trimming and J lost 0 bases, with 1 base between them. The germline gives CDR1 SEHNR, CDR2 FQNEAQ (reference sequence). The CDR3 is made up of 12 amino acids. CDR3 DNA: TGTGCCAGCAGCTTACTGAACACTGAAGCTTTCTTT. It is translated as CASSLLNTEAFF. Looking up the rest from reference TRBV7-9 and TRBJ1-1 gives the full variable domain: DTGVSQNPRHKITKRGQNVTFRCDPISEHNRLYWYRQTLGQGPEFLTYFQNEAQLEKSRLLSDRFSAERPKGSFSTLEIQRTEQGDSAMYLCASSLLNTEAFFGQGTRLTVV.

V gene TRBV7-2 combines with J gene TRBJ2-5; D is uncertain. This CDR3 is 11 amino acids long. V lost 2 bases and J lost 5, with 3 bases in between. Germline CDR1 is SGHTA and CDR2 is FQGNSA. This CDR3 reads CASSLYETQYF. The CDR3 nucleotides are TGTGCCAGCAGCTTATATGAGACCCAGTACTTC.

J is TRBJ1-2 and V is TRBV2; possible D gene TRBD1, 6 bases. This CDR3 is built from 11 residues. Germline CDR1 SNHLY, CDR2 FYNNEI. V was cut by 3 bases and J by 8 bases, with 7 bases left in between. CDR3 bases: TGTGCCAGCAGTGACAGGGGCGGCTACACCTTC. It encodes CASSDRGGYTF.

This sequence joins TRBV30 and TRBJ1-4; a possible D gene is TRBD1 (6 bases). Germline assignment: CDR1 GTSNPN and CDR2 SVGIG (reference sequence). The CDR3 loop spans 13 amino acids. The CDR3 here is CAGGGQTNEKLFF. The CDR3 DNA reads TGTGCTGGAGGGGGGCAAACTAATGAAAAACTGTTTTTT. Drawing the rest from reference TRBV30 and TRBJ1-4, the complete variable domain is SQTIHQWPATLVQPVGSPLSLECTVEGTSNPNLYWYRQAAGRGLQLLFYSVGIGQISSEVPQNLSASRPQDRQFILSSKKLLLSDSGFYLCAGGGQTNEKLFFGSGTQLSVL.

The genes are TRBV30 and TRBJ2-5, with D perhaps matching TRBD1 (5 bases). V dropped 5 bases and J dropped 2 bases, with 12 bases sitting between them. Germline lookup yields CDR1 GTSNPN and CDR2 SVGIG (reference sequence). The CDR3 length is 13 residues. Here the CDR3 DNA reads TGTGCCTGGGGAAAGACAGTGCAAGAGACCCAGTACTTC. Amino acid sequence: CAWGKTVQETQYF. The full variable domain, its missing parts supplied by reference TRBV30 and TRBJ2-5, is SQTIHQWPATLVQPVGSPLSLECTVEGTSNPNLYWYRQAAGRGLQLLFYSVGIGQISSEVPQNLSASRPQDRQFILSSKKLLLSDSGFYLCAWGKTVQETQYFGPGTRLLVL.

The V call is TRBV28, the J call TRBJ1-2; 9 bases are shared with TRBD1. Germline V gene sequence: CDR1 MDHEN, CDR2 SYDVKM. This CDR3 spans 14 amino acids. V gave up 6 bases and J gave up 7 bases; unmatched junction bases: 9. DNA for the CDR3: TGTGCCAGCAGCTCGGGGACAGGGAAGACTGGCTACACCTTC. Amino acids: CASSSGTGKTGYTF.

This clone was counted at least ten times. The V call is TRBV5-1, the J call TRBJ1-3; 7 positions match TRBD1. From germline, CDR1 is SGHRS and CDR2 YFSETQ. Trimming took 4 bases from V and 4 from J; bases not matched to a gene: 5. CDR3 length: 14 residues. The CDR3 bases are TGCGCCAGCAGCCCGGGACAGCTCGGAAACACCATATATTTT. Its translation: CASSPGQLGNTIYF. Looking up the rest from reference TRBV5-1 and TRBJ1-3 gives the full variable domain: KAGVTQTPRYLIKTRGQQVTLSCSPISGHRSVSWYQQTPGQGLQFLFEYFSETQRNKGNFPGRFSGRQFSNSRSEMNVSTLELGDSALYLCASSPGQLGNTIYFGEGSWLTVV.

This clone was detected only a few times. The chain recombines TRBV7-9 with TRBJ1-1, with D perhaps TRBD1 (5 bases). Per the germline V gene, CDR1 is SEHNR and CDR2 is FQNEAQ (reference sequence). The CDR3 contains 14 residues. V shed 2 bases and J shed 5 bases, with 12 bases lying between them. Here the CDR3 DNA reads TGTGCCAGCAGCTTAACAGGCAGGGCAACTGAAGCTTTCTTT. This encodes CASSLTGRATEAFF.

The J gene is TRBJ2-7, the V gene TRBV5-1; tentatively, D is TRBD1 (6 bases). The CDR3 totals 15 residues. Per germline, CDR1 SGHRS and CDR2 YFSETQ. Deletions cut 7 bases from V and 4 bases from J, with 21 bases between. The CDR3 here is CASSSAGAGGYEQYF. Here the CDR3 DNA reads TGCGCCAGCTCCTCAGCAGGGGCGGGTGGTTACGAGCAGTACTTC.

V gene TRBV2 combines with J gene TRBJ2-1; TRBD1 aligns across 9 bases. This CDR3 comprises 12 residues. Trimming cost V 6 bases and J 9 bases; bases outside gene matches: 3. Germline CDR1 is SNHLY and CDR2 is FYNNEI. The CDR3 region has the DNA TGTGCCAGCAGCCCGGACAGGGGTGAGCAGTTCTTC. Its translation: CASSPDRGEQFF.

The rearrangement joins TRBV7-2 to TRBJ1-4, with 7 bases fitting TRBD1. This CDR3 is 15 amino acids long. V shed 5 bases, J shed 7 bases, and the junction held 10 bases outside the gene matches. CDR1 and CDR2 from the germline V gene are SGHTA and FQGNSA. The CDR3 DNA sequence: TGTGCCAGCAGCCCAAAGACAGGGAGGGGTGAAAAACTGTTTTTT. Translation: CASSPKTGRGEKLFF.

The chain uses TRBV6-1 and TRBJ1-2; 11 bases align to TRBD1. Per germline, CDR1 MNHNS and CDR2 SASEGT. The CDR3 totals 15 residues. The V gene end was trimmed by 8 bases and the J gene end by 7 bases; junction bases not matched to a gene: 12. The CDR3 nucleotides are TGTGCCAGCCTCCCCGGGACAGGGGGGTTCGGTGGCTACACCTTC. This encodes CASLPGTGGFGGYTF.

This rearrangement joins TRBV6-1 to TRBJ1-4; possibly TRBD1 for D (5 bases). CDR1 is MNHNS and CDR2 is SASEGT in the germline V gene. The CDR3 has 15 amino acids. V was pared by 8 bases and J by 0 bases, with 13 bases between. CDR3 sequence reads: CASAWSGATNEKLFF. CDR3 sequence (DNA): TGTGCCAGCGCCTGGTCGGGGGCAACTAATGAAAAACTGTTTTTT.